This T cell receptor (beta chain) was captured in a study of cytomegalovirus exposure and HLA in healthy donors. Primers for the PCR totalled 60 Vbeta and 13 Jbeta. Libraries were prepared by immunoSEQ multiplex PCR; TCRdb keeps only in-frame clonotypes and omits some of them. The repertoire holds around 150,000 clones, with approximately 80% as singletons. This CDR3 has 15 residues. V gene TRBV21-1 combines with J gene TRBJ1-5. TRBV21-1 is described as a pseudogene. This sequence was found in a young man in good health and CMV-seropositive. The sequencing input was PBMCs. The CDR3 sequence is CASSRRRQAYQPQHF. The CDR3, as DNA: TGTGCCAGCAGCAGACGGAGGCAAGCTTATCAGCCCCAGCATTTT.